This T cell receptor (beta chain) derives from a study of early T cells in non-severe SARS-CoV-2 infection. Study-wide results and caveats: VDJdb matching, biased toward anti-spike CD8 responses, missed private and CD4 specificities.

This clonotype showed up just a few times. Antigen: not known. TCRdb re-called the 5' RACE reads with MiXCR, one entry per CDR3 protein. Of roughly 65,000 distinct CDR3 sequences listed, approximately 11% are singletons. The CDR3 is made up of 14 amino acids. Trimming took 5 bases from V and 4 from J; bases not matched to a gene: 4. The sequenced sample was whole blood. The TCR originated in an adult who was a healthcare worker with PCR-confirmed SARS-CoV-2 infection or an uninfected control (not recorded which). This chain links TRBV12-3 or TRBV12-4 with TRBJ1-5, with 8 bases matching TRBD1. CDR3 loop: CASSPTGGNQPQHF. The DNA for the CDR3 is TGTGCCAGCAGTCCCACAGGGGGAAATCAGCCCCAGCATTTT.